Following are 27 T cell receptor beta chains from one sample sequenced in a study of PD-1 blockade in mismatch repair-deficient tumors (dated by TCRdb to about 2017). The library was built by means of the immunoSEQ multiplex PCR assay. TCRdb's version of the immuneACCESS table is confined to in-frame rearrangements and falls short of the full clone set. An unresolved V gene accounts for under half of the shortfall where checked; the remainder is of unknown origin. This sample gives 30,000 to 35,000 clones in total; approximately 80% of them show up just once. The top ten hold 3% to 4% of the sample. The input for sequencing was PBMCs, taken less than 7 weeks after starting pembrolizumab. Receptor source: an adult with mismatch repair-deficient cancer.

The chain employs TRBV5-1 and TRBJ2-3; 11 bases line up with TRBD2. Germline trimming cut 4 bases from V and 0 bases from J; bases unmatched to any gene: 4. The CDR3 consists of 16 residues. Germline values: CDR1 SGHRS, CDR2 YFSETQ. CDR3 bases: TGCGCCAGCAGCGTGGGACTAGCGGAGAGCACAGATACGCAGTATTTT. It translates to CASSVGLAESTDTQYF.

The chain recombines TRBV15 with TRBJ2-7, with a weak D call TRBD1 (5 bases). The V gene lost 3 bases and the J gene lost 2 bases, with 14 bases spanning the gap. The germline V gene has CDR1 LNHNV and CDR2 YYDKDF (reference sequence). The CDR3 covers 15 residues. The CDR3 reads CATSSTSDTAYEQYF. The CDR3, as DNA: TGTGCCACCAGCAGTACATCGGACACGGCCTACGAGCAGTACTTC.

CDR3 sequence: CASSLLTGANQPQHF. In nucleotides, the CDR3 is TGTGCCAGCAGTTTACTTACAGGGGCCAATCAGCCCCAGCATTTT. The rearrangement links TRBV27 to TRBJ1-5; 7 nucleotides line up with TRBD1. Looked up from germline, CDR1 is MNHEY and CDR2 is SMNVEV (reference sequence). The V gene end was trimmed by 2 bases and the J gene end by 3 bases; junction bases not matched to a gene: 4. CDR3 length: 15 residues.

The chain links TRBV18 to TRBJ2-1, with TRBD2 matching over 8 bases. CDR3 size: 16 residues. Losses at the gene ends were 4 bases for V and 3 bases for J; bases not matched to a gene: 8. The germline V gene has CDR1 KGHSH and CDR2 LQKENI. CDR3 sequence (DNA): TGTGCCAGCTCACAAGGACTAGCTGGATACTACAATGAGCAGTTCTTC. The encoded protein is CASSQGLAGYYNEQFF.

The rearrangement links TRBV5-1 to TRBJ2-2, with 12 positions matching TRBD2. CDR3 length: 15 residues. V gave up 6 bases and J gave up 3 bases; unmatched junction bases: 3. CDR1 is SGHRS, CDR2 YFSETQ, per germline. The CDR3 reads CASTRLAGDTGELFF. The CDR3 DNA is TGCGCCAGCACCAGACTAGCGGGAGACACCGGGGAGCTGTTTTTT.

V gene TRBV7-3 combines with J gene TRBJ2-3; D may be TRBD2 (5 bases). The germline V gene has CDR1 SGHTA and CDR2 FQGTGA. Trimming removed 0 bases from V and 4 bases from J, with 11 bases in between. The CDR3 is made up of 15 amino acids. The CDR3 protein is CASSLTGNDADTQYF. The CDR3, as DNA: TGTGCCAGCAGCTTAACCGGGAATGACGCAGATACGCAGTATTTT.

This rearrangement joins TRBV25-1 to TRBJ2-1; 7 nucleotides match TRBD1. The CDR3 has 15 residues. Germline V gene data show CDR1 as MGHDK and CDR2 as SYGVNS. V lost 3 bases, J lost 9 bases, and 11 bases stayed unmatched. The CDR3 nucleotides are TGTGCCAGCAGTGACCCAGGGGGAGCGGCTGGTGAGCAGTTCTTC. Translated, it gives CASSDPGGAAGEQFF.

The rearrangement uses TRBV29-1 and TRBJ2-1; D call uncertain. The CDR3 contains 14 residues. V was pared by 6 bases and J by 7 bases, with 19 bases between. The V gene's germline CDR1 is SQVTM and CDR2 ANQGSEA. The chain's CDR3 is CSVKTPTLDNEQFF. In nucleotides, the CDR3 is TGCAGCGTCAAGACTCCCACTCTTGATAATGAGCAGTTCTTC.

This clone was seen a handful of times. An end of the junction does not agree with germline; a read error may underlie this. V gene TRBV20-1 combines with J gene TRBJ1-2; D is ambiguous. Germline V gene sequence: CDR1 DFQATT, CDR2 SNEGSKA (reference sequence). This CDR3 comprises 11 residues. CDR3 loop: CSARDYPQNPF. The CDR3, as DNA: TGCAGTGCTAGAGACTACCCACAGAACCCCTTC.

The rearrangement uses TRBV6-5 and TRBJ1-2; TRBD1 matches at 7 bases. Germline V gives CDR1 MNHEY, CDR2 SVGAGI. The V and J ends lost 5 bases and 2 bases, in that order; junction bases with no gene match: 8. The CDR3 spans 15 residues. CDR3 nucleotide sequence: TGTGCCAGCAGTGCAGACAGGGCTCCGAACTATGGCTACACCTTC. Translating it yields CASSADRAPNYGYTF.

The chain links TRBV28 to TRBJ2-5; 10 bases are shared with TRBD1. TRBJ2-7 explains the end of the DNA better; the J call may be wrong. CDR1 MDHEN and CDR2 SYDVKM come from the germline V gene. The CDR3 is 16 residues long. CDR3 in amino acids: CASSSRRTGGNYEQYF. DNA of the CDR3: TGTGCCAGCAGTTCGCGTCGGACAGGGGGGAACTACGAGCAGTACTTC.

The CDR3 sequence: CASSSRASDTQYF. The CDR3 region has the DNA TGTGCCAGCAGCTCCAGGGCATCAGATACGCAGTATTTT. The chain links TRBV7-3 to TRBJ2-3; TRBD1 is a possible D gene (5 bases). Germline assignment: CDR1 SGHTA and CDR2 FQGTGA. V was cut by 4 bases and J by 4 bases, with 9 bases left in between. The CDR3 loop spans 13 amino acids.

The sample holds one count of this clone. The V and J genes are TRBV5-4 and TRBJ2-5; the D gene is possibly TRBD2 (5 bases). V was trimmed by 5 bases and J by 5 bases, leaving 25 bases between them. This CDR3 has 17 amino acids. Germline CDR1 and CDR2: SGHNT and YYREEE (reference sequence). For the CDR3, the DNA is TGTGCCAGCAGTCAAGGCACTAGTTTTATAGGTGCGGAGACCCAGTACTTC. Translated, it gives CASSQGTSFIGAETQYF.

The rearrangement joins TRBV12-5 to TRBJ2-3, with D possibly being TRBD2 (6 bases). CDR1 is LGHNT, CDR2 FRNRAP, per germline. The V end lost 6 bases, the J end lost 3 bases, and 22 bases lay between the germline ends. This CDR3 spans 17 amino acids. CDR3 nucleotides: TGTGCTAGTGGCACCATTCTGACTAGAGAAGTAACAGATACGCAGTATTTT. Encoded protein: CASGTILTREVTDTQYF.

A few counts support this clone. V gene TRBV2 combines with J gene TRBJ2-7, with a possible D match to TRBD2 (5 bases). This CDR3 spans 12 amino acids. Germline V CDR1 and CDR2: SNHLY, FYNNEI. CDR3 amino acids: CASGRWVHEQYF. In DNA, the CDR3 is TGTGCGAGCGGCAGGTGGGTCCACGAGCAGTACTTC.

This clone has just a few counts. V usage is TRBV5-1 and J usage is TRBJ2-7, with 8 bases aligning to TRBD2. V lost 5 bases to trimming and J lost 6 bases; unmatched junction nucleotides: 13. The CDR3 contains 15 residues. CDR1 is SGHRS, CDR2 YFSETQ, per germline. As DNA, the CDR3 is TGCGCCAGCAGAAATCGAGCGGGAGATTTGGGCGAGCAGTACTTC. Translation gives CASRNRAGDLGEQYF.

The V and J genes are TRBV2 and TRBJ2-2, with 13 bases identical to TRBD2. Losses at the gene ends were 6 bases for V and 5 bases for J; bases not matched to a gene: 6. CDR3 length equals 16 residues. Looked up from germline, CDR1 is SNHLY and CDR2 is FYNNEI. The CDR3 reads CASRAQLAGGTGELFF. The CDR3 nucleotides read TGTGCCAGCAGGGCTCAACTAGCGGGAGGGACCGGGGAGCTGTTTTTT. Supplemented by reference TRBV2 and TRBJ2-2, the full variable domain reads EPEVTQTPSHQVTQMGQEVILRCVPISNHLYFYWYRQILGQKVEFLVSFYNNEISEKSEIFDDQFSVERPDGSNFTLKIRSTKLEDSAMYFCASRAQLAGGTGELFFGEGSRLTVL.

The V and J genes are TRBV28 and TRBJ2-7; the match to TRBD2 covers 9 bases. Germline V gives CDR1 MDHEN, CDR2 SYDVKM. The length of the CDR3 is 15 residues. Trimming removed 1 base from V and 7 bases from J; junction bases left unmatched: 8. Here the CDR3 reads CASSLSGTSLGEQYF. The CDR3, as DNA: TGTGCCAGCAGTTTATCCGGGACTAGCTTAGGGGAGCAGTACTTC.

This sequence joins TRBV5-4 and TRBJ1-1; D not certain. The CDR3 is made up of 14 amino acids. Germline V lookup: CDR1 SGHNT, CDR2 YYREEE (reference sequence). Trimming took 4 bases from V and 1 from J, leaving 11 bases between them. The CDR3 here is CASSPINWNTEAFF. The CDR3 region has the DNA TGTGCCAGCAGCCCGATTAACTGGAACACTGAAGCTTTCTTT.

The CDR3 nucleotides read TGTGCCAGCAGCCGGGAGGGAAGCTCCTACGAGCAGTACTTC. Encoded protein: CASSREGSSYEQYF. The rearrangement joins TRBV7-2 to TRBJ2-7, with 8 bases matching TRBD2. With V trimmed by 5 bases and J by 0 bases, 3 bases remained unmatched. The CDR3 consists of 14 residues. Germline CDR1 and CDR2: SGHTA and FQGNSA.

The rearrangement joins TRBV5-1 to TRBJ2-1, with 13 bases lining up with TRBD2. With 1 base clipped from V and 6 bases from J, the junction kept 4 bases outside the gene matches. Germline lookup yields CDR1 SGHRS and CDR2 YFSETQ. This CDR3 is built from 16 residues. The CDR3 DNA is TGCGCCAGCAGCTTGAGGACTAGCGGGAGTAGCAATGAGCAGTTCTTC. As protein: CASSLRTSGSSNEQFF.

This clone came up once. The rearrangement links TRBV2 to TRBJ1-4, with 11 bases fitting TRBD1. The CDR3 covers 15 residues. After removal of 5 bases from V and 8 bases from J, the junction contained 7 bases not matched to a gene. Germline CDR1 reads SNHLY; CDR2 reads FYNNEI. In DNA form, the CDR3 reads TGTGCCAGCAGTATTATAGGACAGGGGGCCGAAAAACTGTTTTTT. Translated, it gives CASSIIGQGAEKLFF.

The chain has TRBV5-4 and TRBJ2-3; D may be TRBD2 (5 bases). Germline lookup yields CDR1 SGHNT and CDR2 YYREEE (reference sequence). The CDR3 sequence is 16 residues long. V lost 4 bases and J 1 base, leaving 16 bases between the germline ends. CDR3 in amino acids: CASSPGGEWGTDTQYF. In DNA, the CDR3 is TGTGCCAGCAGCCCAGGTGGGGAGTGGGGCACAGATACGCAGTATTTT.

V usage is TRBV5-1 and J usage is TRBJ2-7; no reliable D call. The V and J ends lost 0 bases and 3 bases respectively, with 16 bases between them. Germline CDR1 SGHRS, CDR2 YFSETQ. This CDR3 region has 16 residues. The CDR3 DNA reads TGCGCCAGCAGCTTGGGCCCTGGAGTATCGGTCTACGAGCAGTACTTC. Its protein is CASSLGPGVSVYEQYF.

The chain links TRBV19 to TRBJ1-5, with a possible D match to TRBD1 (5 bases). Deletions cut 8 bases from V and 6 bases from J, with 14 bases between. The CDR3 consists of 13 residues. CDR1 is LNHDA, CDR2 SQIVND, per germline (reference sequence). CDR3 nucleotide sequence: TGTGCCAGTGGGGGGTTACCACGTCAGCCCCAGCATTTT. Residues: CASGGLPRQPQHF. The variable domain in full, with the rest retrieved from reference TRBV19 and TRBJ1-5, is DGGITQSPKYLFRKEGQNVTLSCEQNLNHDAMYWYRQDPGQGLRLIYYSQIVNDFQKGDIAEGYSVSREKKESFPLTVTSAQKNPTAFYLCASGGLPRQPQHFGDGTRLSIL.

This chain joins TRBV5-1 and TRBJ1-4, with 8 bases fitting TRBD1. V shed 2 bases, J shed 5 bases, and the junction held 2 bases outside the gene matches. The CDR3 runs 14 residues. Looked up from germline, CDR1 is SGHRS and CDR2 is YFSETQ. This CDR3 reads CASSFTGGNEKLFF. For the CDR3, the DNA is TGCGCCAGCAGCTTCACAGGGGGGAATGAAAAACTGTTTTTT.

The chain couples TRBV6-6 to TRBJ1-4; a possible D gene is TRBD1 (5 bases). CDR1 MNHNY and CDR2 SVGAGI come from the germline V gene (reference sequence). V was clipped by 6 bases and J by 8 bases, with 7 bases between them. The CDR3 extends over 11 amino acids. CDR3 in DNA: TGTGCCAGCAGGGGGGGGGAAAAACTGTTTTTT. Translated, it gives CASRGGEKLFF.